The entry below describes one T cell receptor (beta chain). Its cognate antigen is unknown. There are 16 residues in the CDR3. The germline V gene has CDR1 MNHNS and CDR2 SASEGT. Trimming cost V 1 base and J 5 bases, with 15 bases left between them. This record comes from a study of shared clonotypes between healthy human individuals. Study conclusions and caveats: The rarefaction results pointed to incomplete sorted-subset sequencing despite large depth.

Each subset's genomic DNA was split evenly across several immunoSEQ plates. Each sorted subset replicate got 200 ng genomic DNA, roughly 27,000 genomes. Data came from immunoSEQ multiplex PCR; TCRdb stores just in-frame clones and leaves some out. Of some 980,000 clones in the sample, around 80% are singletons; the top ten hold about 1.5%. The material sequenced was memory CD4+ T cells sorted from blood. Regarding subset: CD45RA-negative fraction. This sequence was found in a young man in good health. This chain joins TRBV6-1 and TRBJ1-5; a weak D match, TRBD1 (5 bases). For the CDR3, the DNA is TGTGCCAGCAGTGAAGGACGACCGGGGCGGGATCAGCCCCAGCATTTT. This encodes CASSEGRPGRDQPQHF.